The subject of this entry is one T cell receptor (beta chain). Its antigen specificity is not known. One base away there is no much larger clone; base qualities are not given. The data were obtained in a study of shared clonotypes between healthy human individuals (dated by TCRdb to 2018 to 2021). In terms of the full investigation: Three men and a couple of women, aged 18 to 49 years, made up the cohort. Libraries were prepared and TCR repertoires were sequenced by different laboratories using diverse techniques, in order to increase sequencing depth and limit assay-specific biases. Leukapheresis yielded between about 0.9 and 10 billion PBMCs per donor. The study deeply sequenced blood TCR repertoires of about 5 healthy adults to estimate repertoire size and the extent of clonotype sharing between individuals. For each donor, CD4 naive and CD4 memory were each given three plates, CD8 naive was given two plates, and CD8 memory was given one plate.

Using the deep immunoSEQ assay, TCR CDR3 regions were amplified from genomic DNA by multiplex PCR. Extracted genomic DNA from each cell subset was distributed evenly across all wells of several immunoSEQ 96-well plates, and each plate was treated as a replicate. Each replicate PCR for sorted subsets received 150 to 250 ng genomic DNA, equal to roughly 29,000 T cell genomes. Purified libraries were quantified with a Qubit 3.0 fluorometer, sized on a Bioanalyzer 2100, and re-quantified with the KAPA Library Quantification kit. Each immunoSEQ 96-well plate was sequenced on its own single-read 150-cycle Illumina NextSeq 550 flow cell. On the study's bioinformatics: The immunoSEQ output contained only junctional sequences without quality scores, so filtering could not match that applied to full-length reads. Sequences were annotated with PyIR, a Python wrapper for IgBLAST v1.9, using IMGT germline references to assign V/J genes and CDR3. Reads were removed for weak V/J assignments (E-value above 1e-6), missing CDR3, stop codons, out-of-frame junctions, or ambiguous translated residues. A V3J clonotype was defined by an identical inferred V gene, J gene, and CDR3 amino acid sequence. To compute the percentage overlap between repertoires, the number of shared unique clonotypes was divided by the size of the smaller repertoire. Richness of each repertoire was evaluated using RTK rarefaction, the Chao1 estimator, and Recon v2.1 estimates of unobserved clonotypes. OLGA was used to compute generation probabilities for all TCRbeta clonotypes that the gDNA method yielded from a few donors. Not all clones reach the TCRdb copy of this immuneACCESS table, which keeps in-frame sequences only. Checked studies attribute under half of the gap to unresolved V genes and leave the rest unexplained. The V and J calls and the clone size are those of that table, but D and trimming were determined from the DNA. Within this sample are over 1.4 million clones, with approximately 97% of them counted one time only. The ten top clones hold about 1.2% of the sample.

On the study overall, not on this receptor specifically: Because the study included only a small number of donors, the genetic and exposure-history diversity represented was limited. Rarefaction of sorted-subset datasets indicated incomplete sequencing despite the large sequencing depth. Sampling was restricted to blood, and TCR repertoires in tissues likely differ from the TCR repertoires found in blood. Larger estimated clonotype richness was generally found for naive subsets than for memory subsets. Sharing across a few donors was observed for roughly 5.4% of naive CD4, around 3.5% of naive CD8, around 2.5% of memory CD4, and about 0.39% of memory CD8 clonotypes. Higher generation probabilities were observed for clonotypes shared by all four sorted-subset donors than for non-shared clonotypes. Pairwise subsampling led to the expectation that sequencing depth would affect the degree of clonotype sharing among donors.

From a lookup of the germline V gene, CDR1 and CDR2 are LGHNA and YSLEER. The CDR3 sequence holds 15 residues, the cysteine and phenylalanine included. Only CDR3 DNA remains: 45 bases, in frame from the first base. V loses 6 bases of germline sequence and J loses 5 bases, and the interval between the two ends is 16 bases. Donors were healthy HIV-negative adults with no recently reported acute infections or vaccinations. Every donor was a Caucasian adult living in Nashville, Tennessee, USA. CD4+ T cells were enriched through magnetic negative selection, after which naive cells were positively selected on CD45RA and the remaining negative fraction served as the memory subset. Blood was collected by leukapheresis, and PBMCs were isolated by Ficoll-Histopaque density gradient centrifugation and then cryopreserved in liquid nitrogen vapor phase. Purity and quantity of every magnetically sorted T cell population were checked by analytical flow cytometry. Genomic DNA was isolated from each sorted fraction and quantified by UV absorbance on a Nanodrop 2000c.

Recombination joined TRBV4-3 with TRBJ2-2, and TRBD1 may be the D gene, going by 6 matching bases. This receptor was identified in a young man in good health. Sequencing was carried out using naive CD4+ T cells sorted from blood. Interpreted using the paper, the cell subset or site label stands for: CD45RA+ positively selected. The sequenced DNA: TGCGCCAGCAGTCCTAGACAGGTCTCTACCGGGGAGCTGTTTTTT. Its translation reads: CASSPRQVSTGELFF.